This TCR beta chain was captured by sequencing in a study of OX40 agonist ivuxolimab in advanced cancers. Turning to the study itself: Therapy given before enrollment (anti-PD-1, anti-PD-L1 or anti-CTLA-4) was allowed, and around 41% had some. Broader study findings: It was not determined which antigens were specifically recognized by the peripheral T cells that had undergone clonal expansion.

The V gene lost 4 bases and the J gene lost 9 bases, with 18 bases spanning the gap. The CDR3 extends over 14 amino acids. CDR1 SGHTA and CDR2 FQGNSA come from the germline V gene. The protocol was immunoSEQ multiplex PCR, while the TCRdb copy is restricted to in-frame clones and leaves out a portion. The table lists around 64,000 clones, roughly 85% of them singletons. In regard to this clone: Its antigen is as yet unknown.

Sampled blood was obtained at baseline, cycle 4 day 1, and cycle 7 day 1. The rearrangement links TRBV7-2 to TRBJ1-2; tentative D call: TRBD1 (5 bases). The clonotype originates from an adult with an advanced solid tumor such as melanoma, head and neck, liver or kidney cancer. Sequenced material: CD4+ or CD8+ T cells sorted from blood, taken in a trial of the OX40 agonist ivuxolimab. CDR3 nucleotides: TGTGCCAGCAGCTCCTCCGGGGCAGTCTTAAGCTACACCTTC. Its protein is CASSSSGAVLSYTF. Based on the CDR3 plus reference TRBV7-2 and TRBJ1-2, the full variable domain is GAGVSQSPSNKVTEKGKDVELRCDPISGHTALYWYRQSLGQGLEFLIYFQGNSAPDKSGLPSDRFSAERTGGSVSTLTIQRTQQEDSAVYLCASSSSGAVLSYTFGSGTRLTVV.